The 8 T cell receptor beta chains listed next were all sequenced from one sample in a study of T cell clonotyping in hematopoietic cell transplantation. TCRdb's copy holds only in-frame clones and misses some; the assay was immunoSEQ multiplex PCR. The sample contains about 29,000 clones, roughly 80% of which appear only once. Time point of the sample: recipient sample about 28 days before transplant, after cytoreduction. Sequenced here: peripheral blood mononuclear cells, sampled before stem cell transplant. The receptors originated from a woman aged 25 to 45 with chronic myeloid leukemia. Some clones in this sample may be carry-over from other donors' samples.

The rearrangement links TRBV4-3 to TRBJ2-7; D assignment may be TRBD1 or TRBD2 (5 bases each). Germline assignment: CDR1 LGHNA and CDR2 YSLEER. V was clipped by 3 bases and J by 2 bases, with 14 bases between them. The CDR3 extends over 15 amino acids. CDR3 DNA sequence: TGCGCCAGCAGCCAGACCGGGACGGAACCCTACGAGCAGTACTTC. Protein product: CASSQTGTEPYEQYF.

The rearrangement joins TRBV29-1 to TRBJ1-2, with a possible D match to TRBD1 (6 bases). The germline gives CDR1 SQVTM, CDR2 ANQGSEA. V lost 5 bases, J lost 7 bases, and 20 bases lay in between. The CDR3 is made up of 14 amino acids. CDR3 DNA: TGCAGCGTTCCGGGGGACAAGGGGTATTCTGGCTACACCTTC. Translation: CSVPGDKGYSGYTF.

The chain joins TRBV5-1 to TRBJ2-5; a weak D match, TRBD1 (5 bases). Between the trimmed V and J ends, which lost 0 bases and 2 bases, there was a span of 11 bases. CDR3 length equals 15 residues. Germline loops: CDR1 SGHRS, CDR2 YFSETQ. CDR3 residues: CASSLDRFSQETQYF. CDR3 DNA sequence: TGCGCCAGCAGCTTGGACAGGTTCTCTCAAGAGACCCAGTACTTC. Using reference TRBV5-1 and TRBJ2-5 for the parts outside the CDR3, the full variable domain is KAGVTQTPRYLIKTRGQQVTLSCSPISGHRSVSWYQQTPGQGLQFLFEYFSETQRNKGNFPGRFSGRQFSNSRSEMNVSTLELGDSALYLCASSLDRFSQETQYFGPGTRLLVL.

The genes are TRBV30 and TRBJ2-7; D is uncertain. Trimming took off 8 bases at V and 3 bases at J, with 11 bases between the two ends. Germline CDR1 reads GTSNPN; CDR2 reads SVGIG (reference sequence). The CDR3 sequence is 11 residues long. CDR3 sequence reads: CALDKGYEQYF. CDR3 bases: TGTGCCCTCGATAAGGGCTACGAGCAGTACTTC.

By share, this clone ranks as medium-sized (0.01 to 0.1%). The V call is TRBV7-2, the J call TRBJ1-5; D call uncertain. In germline, CDR1 is SGHTA, CDR2 FQGNSA. The length of the CDR3 is 15 residues. Between the trimmed V and J ends, which lost 1 base and 7 bases, there was a span of 14 bases. CDR3 amino acids: CASSLEHAVGQPQHF. The CDR3 DNA follows: TGTGCCAGCAGCTTAGAACACGCGGTGGGACAGCCCCAGCATTTT.

V is TRBV5-1 and J is TRBJ2-1; perhaps TRBD1 as D (5 bases). Trimming cost V 0 bases and J 1 base, with 8 bases left between them. The germline V gene has CDR1 SGHRS and CDR2 YFSETQ. The CDR3 has 15 amino acids. CDR3 in amino acids: CASSLAAGSYNEQFF. The CDR3 nucleotides are TGCGCCAGCAGCTTGGCCGCAGGGTCCTACAATGAGCAGTTCTTC.

This clone was observed a few times. The chain links TRBV7-9 to TRBJ1-2; no reliable D call. Between the trimmed V and J ends, which lost 3 bases and 13 bases, there was a span of 9 bases. Germline V lookup: CDR1 SEHNR, CDR2 FQNEAQ (reference sequence). CDR3 length: 10 residues. CDR3 residues: CASSFAVSTF. Written as DNA, the CDR3 is TGTGCCAGCAGCTTCGCCGTCTCCACCTTC.

This clone was seen only once. The gene calls are TRBV7-9 and TRBJ1-2, with D perhaps TRBD1 (6 bases). V was clipped by 1 base and J by 11 bases, with 14 bases between them. CDR3 length equals 13 residues. Germline CDR1 SEHNR, CDR2 FQNEAQ (reference sequence). CDR3 amino acids: CASSLVEKGGYTF. The CDR3 DNA reads TGTGCCAGCAGCTTAGTGGAAAAGGGGGGGTACACCTTC.